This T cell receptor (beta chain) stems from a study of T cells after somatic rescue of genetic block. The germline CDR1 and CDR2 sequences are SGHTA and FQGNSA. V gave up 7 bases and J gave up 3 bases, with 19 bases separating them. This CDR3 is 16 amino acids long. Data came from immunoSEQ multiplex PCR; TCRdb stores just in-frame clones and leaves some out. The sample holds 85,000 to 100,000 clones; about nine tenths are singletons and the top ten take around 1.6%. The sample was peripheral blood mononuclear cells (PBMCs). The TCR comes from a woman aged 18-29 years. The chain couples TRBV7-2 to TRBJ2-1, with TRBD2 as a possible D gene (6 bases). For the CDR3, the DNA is TGTGCCAGCATCCCCCCGATTCGGGAGCGCTACAATGAGCAGTTCTTC. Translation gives CASIPPIRERYNEQFF.